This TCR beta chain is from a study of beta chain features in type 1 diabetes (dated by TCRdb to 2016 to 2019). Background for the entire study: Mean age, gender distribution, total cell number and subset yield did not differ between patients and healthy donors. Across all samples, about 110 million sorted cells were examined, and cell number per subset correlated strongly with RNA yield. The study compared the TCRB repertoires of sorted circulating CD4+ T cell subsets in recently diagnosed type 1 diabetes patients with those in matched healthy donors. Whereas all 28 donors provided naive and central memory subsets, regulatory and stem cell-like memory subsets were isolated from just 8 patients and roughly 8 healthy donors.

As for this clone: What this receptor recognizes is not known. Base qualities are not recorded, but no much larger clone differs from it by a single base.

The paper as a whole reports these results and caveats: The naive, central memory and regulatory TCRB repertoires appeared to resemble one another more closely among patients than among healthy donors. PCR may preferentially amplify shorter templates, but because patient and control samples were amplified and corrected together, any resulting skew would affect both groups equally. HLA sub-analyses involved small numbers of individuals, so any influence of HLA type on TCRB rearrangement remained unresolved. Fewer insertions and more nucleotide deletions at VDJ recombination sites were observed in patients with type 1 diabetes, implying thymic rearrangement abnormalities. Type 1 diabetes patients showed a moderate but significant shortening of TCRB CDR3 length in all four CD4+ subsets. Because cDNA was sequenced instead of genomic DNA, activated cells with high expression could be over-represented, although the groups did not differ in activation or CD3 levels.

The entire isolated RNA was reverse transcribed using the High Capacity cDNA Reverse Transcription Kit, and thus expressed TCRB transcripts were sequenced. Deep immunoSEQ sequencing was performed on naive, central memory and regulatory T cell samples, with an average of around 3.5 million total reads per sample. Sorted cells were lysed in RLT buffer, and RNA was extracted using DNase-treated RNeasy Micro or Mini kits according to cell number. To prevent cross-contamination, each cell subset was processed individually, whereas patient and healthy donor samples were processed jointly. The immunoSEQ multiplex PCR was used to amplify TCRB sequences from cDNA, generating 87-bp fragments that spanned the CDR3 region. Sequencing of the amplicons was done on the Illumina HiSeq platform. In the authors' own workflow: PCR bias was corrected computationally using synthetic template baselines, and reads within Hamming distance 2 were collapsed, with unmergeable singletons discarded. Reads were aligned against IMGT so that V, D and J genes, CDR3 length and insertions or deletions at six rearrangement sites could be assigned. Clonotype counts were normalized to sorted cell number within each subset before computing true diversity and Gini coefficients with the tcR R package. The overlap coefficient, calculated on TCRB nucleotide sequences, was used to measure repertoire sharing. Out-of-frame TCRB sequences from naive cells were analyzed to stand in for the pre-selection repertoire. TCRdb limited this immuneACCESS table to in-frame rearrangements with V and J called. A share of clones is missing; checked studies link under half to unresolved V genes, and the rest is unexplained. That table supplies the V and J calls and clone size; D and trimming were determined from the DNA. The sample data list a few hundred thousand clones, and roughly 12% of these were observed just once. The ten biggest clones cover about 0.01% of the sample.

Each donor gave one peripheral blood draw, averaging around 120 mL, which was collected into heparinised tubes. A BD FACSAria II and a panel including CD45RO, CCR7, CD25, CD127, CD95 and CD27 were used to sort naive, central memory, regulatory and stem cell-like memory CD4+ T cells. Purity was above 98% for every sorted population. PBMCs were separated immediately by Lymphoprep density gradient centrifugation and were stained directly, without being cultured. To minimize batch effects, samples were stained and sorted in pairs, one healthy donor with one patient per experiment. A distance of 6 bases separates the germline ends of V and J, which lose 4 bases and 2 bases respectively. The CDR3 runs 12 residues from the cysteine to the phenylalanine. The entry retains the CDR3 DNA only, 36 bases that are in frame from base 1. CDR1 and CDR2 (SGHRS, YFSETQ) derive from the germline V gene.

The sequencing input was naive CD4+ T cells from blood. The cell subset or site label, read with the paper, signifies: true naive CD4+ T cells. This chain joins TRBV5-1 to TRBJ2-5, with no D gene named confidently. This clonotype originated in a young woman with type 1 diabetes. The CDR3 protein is CASSQQQETQYF. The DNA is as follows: TGCGCCAGCAGCCAACAGCAAGAGACCCAGTACTTC.